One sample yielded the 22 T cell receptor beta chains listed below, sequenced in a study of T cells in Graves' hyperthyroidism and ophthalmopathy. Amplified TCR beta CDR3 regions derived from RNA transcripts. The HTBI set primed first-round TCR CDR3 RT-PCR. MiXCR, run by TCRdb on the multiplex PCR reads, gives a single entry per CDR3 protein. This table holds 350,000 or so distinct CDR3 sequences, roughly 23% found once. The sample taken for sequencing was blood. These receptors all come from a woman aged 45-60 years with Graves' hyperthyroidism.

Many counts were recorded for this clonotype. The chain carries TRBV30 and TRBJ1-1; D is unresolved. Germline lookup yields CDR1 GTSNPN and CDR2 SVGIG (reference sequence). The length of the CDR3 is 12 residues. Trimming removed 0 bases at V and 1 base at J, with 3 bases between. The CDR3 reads CAWSVRNTEAFF. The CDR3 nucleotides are TGTGCCTGGAGTGTACGGAACACTGAAGCTTTCTTT.

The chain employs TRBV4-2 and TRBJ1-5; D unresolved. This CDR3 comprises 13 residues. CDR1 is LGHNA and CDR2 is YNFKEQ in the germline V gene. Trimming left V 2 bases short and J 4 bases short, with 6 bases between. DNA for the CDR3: TGTGCCAGCAGCCAAACTAATAATCAGCCCCAGCATTTT. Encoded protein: CASSQTNNQPQHF.

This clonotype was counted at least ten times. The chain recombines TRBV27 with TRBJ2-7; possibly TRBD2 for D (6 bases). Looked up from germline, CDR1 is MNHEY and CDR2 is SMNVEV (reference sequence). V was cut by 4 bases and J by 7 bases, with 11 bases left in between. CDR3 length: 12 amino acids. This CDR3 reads CASSYGGGEQYF. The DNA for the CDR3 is TGTGCCAGCAGTTACGGGGGAGGTGAGCAGTACTTC.

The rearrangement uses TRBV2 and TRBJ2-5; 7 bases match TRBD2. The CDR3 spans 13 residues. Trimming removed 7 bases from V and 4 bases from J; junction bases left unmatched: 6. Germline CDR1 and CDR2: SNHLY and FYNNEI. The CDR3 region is CASTWTRSETQYF. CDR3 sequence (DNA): TGTGCCAGCACCTGGACTAGATCAGAGACCCAGTACTTC.

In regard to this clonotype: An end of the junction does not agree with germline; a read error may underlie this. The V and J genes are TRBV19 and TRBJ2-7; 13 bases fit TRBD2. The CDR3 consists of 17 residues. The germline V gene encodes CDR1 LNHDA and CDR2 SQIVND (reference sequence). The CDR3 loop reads CAGSIIPRTSGRYEQYF. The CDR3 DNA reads TGTGCCGGTAGTATCATACCGAGGACTAGCGGGAGATACGAGCAGTACTTC.

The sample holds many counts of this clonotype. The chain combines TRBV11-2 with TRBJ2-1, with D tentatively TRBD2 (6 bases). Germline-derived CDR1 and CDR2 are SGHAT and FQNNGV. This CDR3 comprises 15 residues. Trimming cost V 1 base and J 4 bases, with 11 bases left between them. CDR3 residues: CASSLASGPYNEQFF. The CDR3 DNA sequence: TGTGCCAGCAGCTTAGCCAGCGGGCCTTACAATGAGCAGTTCTTC.

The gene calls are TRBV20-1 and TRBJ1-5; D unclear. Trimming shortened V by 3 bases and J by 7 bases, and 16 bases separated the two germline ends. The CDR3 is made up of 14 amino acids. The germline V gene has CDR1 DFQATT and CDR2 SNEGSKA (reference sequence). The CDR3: CSASPRKVEQPQHF. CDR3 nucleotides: TGCAGTGCTAGTCCCCGAAAAGTGGAGCAGCCCCAGCATTTT.

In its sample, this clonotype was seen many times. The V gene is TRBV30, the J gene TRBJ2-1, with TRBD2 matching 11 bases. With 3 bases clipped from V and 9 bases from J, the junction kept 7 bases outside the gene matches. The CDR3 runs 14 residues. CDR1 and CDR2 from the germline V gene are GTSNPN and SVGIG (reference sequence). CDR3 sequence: CAWSFSGGGGEQFF. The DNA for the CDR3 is TGTGCCTGGAGCTTTAGCGGGGGGGGTGGTGAGCAGTTCTTC.

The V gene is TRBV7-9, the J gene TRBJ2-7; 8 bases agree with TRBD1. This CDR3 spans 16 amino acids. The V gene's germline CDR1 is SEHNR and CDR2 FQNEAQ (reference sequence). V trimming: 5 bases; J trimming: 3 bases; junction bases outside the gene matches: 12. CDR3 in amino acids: CASSPDRGPRFYEQYF. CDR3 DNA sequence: TGTGCCAGCAGCCCCGACAGGGGTCCTAGATTCTACGAGCAGTACTTC. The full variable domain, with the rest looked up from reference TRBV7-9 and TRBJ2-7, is DTGVSQNPRHKITKRGQNVTFRCDPISEHNRLYWYRQTLGQGPEFLTYFQNEAQLEKSRLLSDRFSAERPKGSFSTLEIQRTEQGDSAMYLCASSPDRGPRFYEQYFGPGTRLTVT.

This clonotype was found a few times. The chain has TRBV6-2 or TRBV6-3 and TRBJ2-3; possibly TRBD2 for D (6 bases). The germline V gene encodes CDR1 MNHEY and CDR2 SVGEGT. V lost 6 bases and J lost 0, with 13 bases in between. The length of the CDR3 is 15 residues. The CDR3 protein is CASRPGLGSTDTQYF. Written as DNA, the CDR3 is TGTGCCAGCAGGCCGGGACTGGGTAGCACAGATACGCAGTATTTT.

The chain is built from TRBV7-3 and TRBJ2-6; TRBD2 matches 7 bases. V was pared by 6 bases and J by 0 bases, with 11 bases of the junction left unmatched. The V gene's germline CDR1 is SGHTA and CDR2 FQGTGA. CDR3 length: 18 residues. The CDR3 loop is CASRETSGVVSGANVLTF. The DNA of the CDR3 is TGTGCCAGCAGGGAGACCAGCGGGGTGGTCTCTGGGGCCAACGTCCTGACTTTC.

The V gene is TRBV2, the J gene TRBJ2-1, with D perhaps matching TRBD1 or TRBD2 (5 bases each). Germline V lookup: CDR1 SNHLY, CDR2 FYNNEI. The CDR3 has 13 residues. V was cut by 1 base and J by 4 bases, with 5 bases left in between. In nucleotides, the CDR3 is TGTGCCAGCAGTGAAGGGGGGTACAATGAGCAGTTCTTC. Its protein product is CASSEGGYNEQFF.

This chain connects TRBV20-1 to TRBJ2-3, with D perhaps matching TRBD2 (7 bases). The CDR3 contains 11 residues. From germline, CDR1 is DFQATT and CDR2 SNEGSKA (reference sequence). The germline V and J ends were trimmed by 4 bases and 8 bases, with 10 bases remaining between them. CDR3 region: CSAKRGGTQYF. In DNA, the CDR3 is TGCAGTGCTAAAAGGGGGGGTACGCAGTATTTT.

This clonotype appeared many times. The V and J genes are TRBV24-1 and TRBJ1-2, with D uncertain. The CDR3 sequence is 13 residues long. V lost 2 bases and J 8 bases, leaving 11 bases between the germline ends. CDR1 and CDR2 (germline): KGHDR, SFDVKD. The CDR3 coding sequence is TGTGCCACCAGTGATTCCCCCCTCATGGGCTACACCTTC. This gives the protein CATSDSPLMGYTF.

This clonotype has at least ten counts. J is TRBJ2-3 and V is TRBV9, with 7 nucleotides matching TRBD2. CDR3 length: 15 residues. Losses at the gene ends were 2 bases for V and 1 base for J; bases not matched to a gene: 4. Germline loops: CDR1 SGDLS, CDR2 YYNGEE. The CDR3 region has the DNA TGTGCCAGCAGCGTTGGGCTAGCGGGCACAGATACGCAGTATTTT. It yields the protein CASSVGLAGTDTQYF. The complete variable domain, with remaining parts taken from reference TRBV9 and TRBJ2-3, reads DSGVTQTPKHLITATGQRVTLRCSPRSGDLSVYWYQQSLDQGLQFLIQYYNGEERAKGNILERFSAQQFPDLHSELNLSSLELGDSALYFCASSVGLAGTDTQYFGPGTRLTVL.

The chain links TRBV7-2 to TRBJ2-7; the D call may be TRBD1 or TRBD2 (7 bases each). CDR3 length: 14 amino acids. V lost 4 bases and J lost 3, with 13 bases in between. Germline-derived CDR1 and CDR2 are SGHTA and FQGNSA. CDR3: CASSSRGGGYEQYF. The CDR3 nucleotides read TGTGCCAGCAGCTCCAGGGGGGGCGGCTACGAGCAGTACTTC.

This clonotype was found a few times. The CDR3 DNA is TGCAGCGTTGTAATAGAGACCCAGTACTTC. The encoded protein is CSVVIETQYF. V usage is TRBV29-1 and J usage is TRBJ2-5; D gene unclear. The germline CDR1 and CDR2 sequences are SQVTM and ANQGSEA. This CDR3 region has 10 residues. V lost 4 bases and J 4 bases, leaving 4 bases between the germline ends. Full variable domain (remainder filled in from reference TRBV29-1 and TRBJ2-5): SAVISQKPSRDICQRGTSLTIQCQVDSQVTMMFWYRQQPGQSLTLIATANQGSEATYESGFVIDKFPISRPNLTFSTLTVSNMSPEDSSIYLCSVVIETQYFGPGTRLLVL.

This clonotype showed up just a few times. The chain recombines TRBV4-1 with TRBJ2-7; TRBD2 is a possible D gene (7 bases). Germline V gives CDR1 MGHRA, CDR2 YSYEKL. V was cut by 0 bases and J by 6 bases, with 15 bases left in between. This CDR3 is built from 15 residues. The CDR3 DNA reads TGCGCCAGCAGCCAAGATTTGGGGGGGGGCCGCGAGCAGTACTTC. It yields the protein CASSQDLGGGREQYF.

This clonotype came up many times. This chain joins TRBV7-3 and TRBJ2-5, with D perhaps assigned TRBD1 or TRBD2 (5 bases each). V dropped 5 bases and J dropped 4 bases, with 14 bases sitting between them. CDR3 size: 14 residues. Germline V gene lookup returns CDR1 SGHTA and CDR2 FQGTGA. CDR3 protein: CASSPGTPGETQYF. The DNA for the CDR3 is TGTGCCAGCAGCCCCGGGACCCCCGGAGAGACCCAGTACTTC.

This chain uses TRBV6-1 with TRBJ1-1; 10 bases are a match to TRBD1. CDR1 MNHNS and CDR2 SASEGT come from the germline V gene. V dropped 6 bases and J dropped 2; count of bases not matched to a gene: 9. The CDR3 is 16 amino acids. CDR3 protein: CASRGGTGALNTEAFF. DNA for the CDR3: TGTGCCAGCAGAGGCGGGACAGGGGCCCTCAACACTGAAGCTTTCTTT.

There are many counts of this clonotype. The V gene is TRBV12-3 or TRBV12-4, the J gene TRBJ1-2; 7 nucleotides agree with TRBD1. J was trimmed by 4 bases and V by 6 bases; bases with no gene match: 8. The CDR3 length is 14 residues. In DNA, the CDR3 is TGTGCCAGCAGCTTACAGGGGCTGGGCTATGGCTACACCTTC. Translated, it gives CASSLQGLGYGYTF.

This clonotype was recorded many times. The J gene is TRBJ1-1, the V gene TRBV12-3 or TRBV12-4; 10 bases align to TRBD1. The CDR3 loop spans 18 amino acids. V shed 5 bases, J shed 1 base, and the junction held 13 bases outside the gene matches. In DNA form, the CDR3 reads TGTGCCAGCAGTAACCATCGGACAGGGGGTACCCAGAACACTGAAGCTTTCTTT. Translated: CASSNHRTGGTQNTEAFF.